The clone carrying this T cell receptor (beta chain) showed up just a few times. The data stem from a study of T-cell reconstitution after alpha-beta-depleted transplantation in children. This sample's TCRbeta library carried unique molecular identifier barcodes. MiXCR, run by TCRdb on the PCR reads, gives a single entry per CDR3 protein. The sample lists more than 200,000 distinct CDR3 sequences; 9% to 10% were seen once. The source of this sequence is a human donor who donated a stem cell graft to a child with SCID. The sequences come from PBMCs from the stem cell graft donor, collected from the stem cell graft.

CDR3 protein: CASSQVDRISYEQYF. CDR3 DNA sequence: TGTGCCAGCAGCCAGGTGGACAGGATCTCCTACGAGCAGTACTTC. V and J are TRBV4-2 and TRBJ2-7; TRBD1 matches 7 bases. After removal of 3 bases from V and 0 bases from J, the junction contained 5 bases not matched to a gene. The CDR3 loop spans 15 amino acids. CDR1 LGHNA and CDR2 YNFKEQ come from the germline V gene.